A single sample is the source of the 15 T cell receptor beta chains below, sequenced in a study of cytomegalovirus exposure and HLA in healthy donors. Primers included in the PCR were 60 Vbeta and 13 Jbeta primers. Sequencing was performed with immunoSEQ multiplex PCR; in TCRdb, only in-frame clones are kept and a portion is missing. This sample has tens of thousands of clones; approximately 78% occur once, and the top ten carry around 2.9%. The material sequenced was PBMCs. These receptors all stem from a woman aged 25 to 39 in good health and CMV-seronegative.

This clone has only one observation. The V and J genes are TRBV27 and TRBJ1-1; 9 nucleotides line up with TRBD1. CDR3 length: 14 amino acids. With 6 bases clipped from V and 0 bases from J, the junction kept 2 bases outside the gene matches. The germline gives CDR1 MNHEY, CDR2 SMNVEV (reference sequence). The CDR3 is CASSRTGVNTEAFF. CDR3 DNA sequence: TGTGCCAGCAGCCGGACAGGGGTGAACACTGAAGCTTTCTTT.

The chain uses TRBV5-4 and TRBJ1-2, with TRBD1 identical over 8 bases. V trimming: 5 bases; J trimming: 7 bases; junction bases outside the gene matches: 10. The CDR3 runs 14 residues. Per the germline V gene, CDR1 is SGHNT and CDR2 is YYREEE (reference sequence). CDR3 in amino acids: CASSPKTGDFGYTF. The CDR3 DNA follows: TGTGCCAGCAGTCCGAAGACAGGGGACTTTGGCTACACCTTC.

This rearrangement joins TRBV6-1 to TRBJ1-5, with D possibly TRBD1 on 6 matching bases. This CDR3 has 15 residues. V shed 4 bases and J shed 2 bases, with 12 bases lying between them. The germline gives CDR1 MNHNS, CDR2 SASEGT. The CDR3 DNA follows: TGTGCCAGCAGTGTAGGCAGGGGAGGCAATCAGCCCCAGCATTTT. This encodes CASSVGRGGNQPQHF.

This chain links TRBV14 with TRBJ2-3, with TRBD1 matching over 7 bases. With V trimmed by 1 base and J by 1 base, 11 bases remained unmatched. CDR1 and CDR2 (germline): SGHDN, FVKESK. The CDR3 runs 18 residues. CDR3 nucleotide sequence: TGTGCCAGCAGCCAAGGTCACAGGGGATTGGGGGGCACAGATACGCAGTATTTT. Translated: CASSQGHRGLGGTDTQYF.

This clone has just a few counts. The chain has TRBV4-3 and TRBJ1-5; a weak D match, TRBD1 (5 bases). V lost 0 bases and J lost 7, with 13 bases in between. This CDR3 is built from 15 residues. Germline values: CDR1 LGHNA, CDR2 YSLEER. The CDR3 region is CASSQDRWGGQPQHF. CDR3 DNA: TGCGCCAGCAGCCAAGATCGATGGGGCGGACAGCCCCAGCATTTT.

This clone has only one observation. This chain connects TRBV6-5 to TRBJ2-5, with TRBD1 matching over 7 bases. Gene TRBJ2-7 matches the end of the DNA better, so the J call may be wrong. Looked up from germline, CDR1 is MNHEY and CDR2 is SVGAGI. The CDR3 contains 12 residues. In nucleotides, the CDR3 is TGTGCCAGCAGAACCGACAGGGACGAGCAGTACTTC. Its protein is CASRTDRDEQYF.

The CDR3 nucleotides read TGTGCCACCAGCCCCCCCCAGGGGGCCTCCTACGAGCAGTACTTC. It specifies CATSPPQGASYEQYF. The J gene is TRBJ2-5, the V gene TRBV15; 8 bases are shared with TRBD1. The tail of the sequence fits TRBJ2-7 better, so the J call may be wrong. The length of the CDR3 is 15 residues. Germline V gene data show CDR1 as LNHNV and CDR2 as YYDKDF (reference sequence).

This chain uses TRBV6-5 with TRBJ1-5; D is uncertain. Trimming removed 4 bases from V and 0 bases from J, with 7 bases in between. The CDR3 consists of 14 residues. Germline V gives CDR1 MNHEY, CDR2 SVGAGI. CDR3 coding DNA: TGTGCCAGCAGTTCCCGCTATAGCAATCAGCCCCAGCATTTT. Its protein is CASSSRYSNQPQHF.

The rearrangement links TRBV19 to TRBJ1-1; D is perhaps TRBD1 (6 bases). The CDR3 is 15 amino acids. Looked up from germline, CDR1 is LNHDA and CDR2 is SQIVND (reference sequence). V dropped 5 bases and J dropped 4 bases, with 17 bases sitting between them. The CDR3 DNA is TGTGCCAGTAGTCTTCAAGGGGGGGCGGGCACTGAAGCTTTCTTT. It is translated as CASSLQGGAGTEAFF.

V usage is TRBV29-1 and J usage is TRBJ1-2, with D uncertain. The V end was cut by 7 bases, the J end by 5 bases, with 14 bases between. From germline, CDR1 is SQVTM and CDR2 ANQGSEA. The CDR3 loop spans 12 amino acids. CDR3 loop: CSGASGDYGYTF. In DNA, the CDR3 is TGCAGCGGAGCGTCCGGCGATTATGGCTACACCTTC.

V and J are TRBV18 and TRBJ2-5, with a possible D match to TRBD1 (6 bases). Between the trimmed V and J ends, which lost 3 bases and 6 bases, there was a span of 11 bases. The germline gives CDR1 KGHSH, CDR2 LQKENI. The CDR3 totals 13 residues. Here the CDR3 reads CASSPGAAKTQYF. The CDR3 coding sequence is TGTGCCAGCTCACCGGGGGCGGCGAAGACCCAGTACTTC.

CDR3 residues: CASSQTSTDTQYF. CDR3 bases: TGTGCCAGCAGTCAGACTAGCACAGATACGCAGTATTTT. V usage is TRBV28 and J usage is TRBJ2-3; D is uncertain. Between the trimmed V and J ends, which lost 5 bases and 0 bases, there was a span of 6 bases. The CDR3 length is 13 residues. Germline CDR1 reads MDHEN; CDR2 reads SYDVKM.

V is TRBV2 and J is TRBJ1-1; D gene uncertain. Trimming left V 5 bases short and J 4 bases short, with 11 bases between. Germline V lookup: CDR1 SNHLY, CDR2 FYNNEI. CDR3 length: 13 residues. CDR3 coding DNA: TGTGCCAGCAGTCTTCAACAGTTCACTGAAGCTTTCTTT. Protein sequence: CASSLQQFTEAFF. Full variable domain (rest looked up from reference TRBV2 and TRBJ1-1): EPEVTQTPSHQVTQMGQEVILRCVPISNHLYFYWYRQILGQKVEFLVSFYNNEISEKSEIFDDQFSVERPDGSNFTLKIRSTKLEDSAMYFCASSLQQFTEAFFGQGTRLTVV.

The CDR3 region is CASSLGDRPNTEAFF. The CDR3 nucleotides are TGCGCCAGCAGCTTAGGGGACAGGCCCAACACTGAAGCTTTCTTT. The V and J genes are TRBV5-1 and TRBJ1-1, with 8 bases aligning to TRBD1. The CDR3 contains 15 residues. Germline CDR1 reads SGHRS; CDR2 reads YFSETQ. V lost 2 bases and J lost 2; bases outside the gene matches: 5.

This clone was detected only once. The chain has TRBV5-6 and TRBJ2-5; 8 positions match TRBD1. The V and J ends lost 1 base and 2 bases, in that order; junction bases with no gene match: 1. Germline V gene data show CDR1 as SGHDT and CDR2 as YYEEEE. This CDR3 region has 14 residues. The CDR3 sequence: CASSLTGGQETQYF. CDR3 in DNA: TGTGCCAGCAGCTTGACAGGGGGGCAAGAGACCCAGTACTTC.